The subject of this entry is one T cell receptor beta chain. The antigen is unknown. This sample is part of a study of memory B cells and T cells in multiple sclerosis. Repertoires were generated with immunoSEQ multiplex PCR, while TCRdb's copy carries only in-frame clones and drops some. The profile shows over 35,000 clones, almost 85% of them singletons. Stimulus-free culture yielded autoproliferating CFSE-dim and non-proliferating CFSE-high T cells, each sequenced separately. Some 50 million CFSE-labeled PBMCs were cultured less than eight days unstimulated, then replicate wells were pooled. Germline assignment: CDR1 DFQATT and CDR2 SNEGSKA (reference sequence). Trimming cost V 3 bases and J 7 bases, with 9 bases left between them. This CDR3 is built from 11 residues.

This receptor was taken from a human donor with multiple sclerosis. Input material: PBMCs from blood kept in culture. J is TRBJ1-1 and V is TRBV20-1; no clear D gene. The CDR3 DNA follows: TGCAGTGCTAGTCCCGCTATTGAAGCTTTCTTT. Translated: CSASPAIEAFF.